The source of this T cell receptor (beta chain) is a study of tumor-infiltrating lymphocytes in primary liver carcinoma. Study context: Surgical resection was the treatment these patients received for primary liver carcinoma. Samples yielded about 3.5 to 7.5 million productive TCRbeta reads, similar across tissue types.

From around 0.5 ug total RNA, TCR beta cDNA was generated with a primer in the constant region. Slightly modified ARM-PCR served as the procedure for the TCR beta libraries. These libraries came from three rounds of nested multiplex PCR. TRBV1-TRBV30 forward primers paired with a C-beta reverse primer drove the first two PCR rounds, around 10 cycles each. TCRdb fed the multiplex PCR reads into MiXCR, producing one record per CDR3 protein. In the table there are 150,000 to 200,000 distinct CDR3 sequences, 50% to 75% of which are singletons. The authors took blood RNA from unsorted whole blood and also extracted germline DNA. Before any surgery took place, four milliliters of peripheral blood were collected. General study points: Among the pair types, tumor region pairs showed more overlap than tumor-adjacent and tumor-blood pairs.

The CDR3 has 13 residues. V was cut by 7 bases and J by 3 bases, with 11 bases left in between. Germline V lookup: CDR1 MNHEY, CDR2 SVGAGI. This clonotype was counted between two and nine times. Its target is not known. The TCR originated in a man in his forties with primary liver carcinoma and hepatitis B virus infection. The chain couples TRBV6-5 to TRBJ2-3; possible D gene TRBD2, 6 bases. Source material: peripheral blood. Here the CDR3 DNA reads TGTGCCAGCACGGCACGGGGGACAGATACGCAGTATTTT. Its protein is CASTARGTDTQYF.